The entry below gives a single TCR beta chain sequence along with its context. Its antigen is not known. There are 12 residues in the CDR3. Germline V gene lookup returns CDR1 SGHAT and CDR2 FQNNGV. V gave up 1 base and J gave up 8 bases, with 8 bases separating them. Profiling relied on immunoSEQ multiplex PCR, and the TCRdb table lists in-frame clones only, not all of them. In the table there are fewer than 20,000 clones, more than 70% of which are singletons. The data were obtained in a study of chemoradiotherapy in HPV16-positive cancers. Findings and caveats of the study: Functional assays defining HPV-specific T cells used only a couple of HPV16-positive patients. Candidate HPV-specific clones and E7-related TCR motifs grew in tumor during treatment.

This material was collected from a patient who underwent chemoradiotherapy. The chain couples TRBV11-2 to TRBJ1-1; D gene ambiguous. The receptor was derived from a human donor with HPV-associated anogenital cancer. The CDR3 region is CASSLGGQEAFF. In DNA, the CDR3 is TGTGCCAGCAGCTTAGGAGGCCAGGAAGCTTTCTTT.